A single sample gave rise to the 32 T cell receptor beta chains below, sequenced in a study of T cell responses to AZD1222 COVID-19 vaccine. Libraries were prepared by immunoSEQ multiplex PCR; TCRdb keeps only in-frame clonotypes and omits some of them. The table has about 120,000 clones, around 86% seen once. Sequences were derived from peripheral blood, sampled on day 0 of AZD1222 vaccination. All receptors come from an adult in good health.

The rearrangement uses TRBV9 and TRBJ1-2, with 8 bases matching TRBD1. The CDR3 is 14 amino acids. Trimming took 3 bases from V and 4 from J; bases not matched to a gene: 5. Germline V lookup: CDR1 SGDLS, CDR2 YYNGEE. The CDR3 sequence is CASSARQGTYGYTF. The CDR3 nucleotides read TGTGCCAGCAGCGCCAGACAGGGGACCTATGGCTACACCTTC.

J is TRBJ2-3 and V is TRBV24-1, with TRBD2 matching over 11 bases. The CDR3 sequence is 16 residues long. Per the germline V gene, CDR1 is KGHDR and CDR2 is SFDVKD. Losses at the gene ends were 5 bases for V and 1 base for J; bases not matched to a gene: 4. The CDR3 region is CATSVGSGGGTDTQYF. CDR3 DNA: TGTGCCACCAGTGTCGGTAGCGGGGGGGGCACAGATACGCAGTATTTT.

This chain links TRBV6-1 with TRBJ1-2; D call uncertain. The CDR3 is made up of 15 amino acids. Germline CDR1 MNHNS, CDR2 SASEGT. The V and J ends lost 1 base and 5 bases respectively, with 14 bases between them. In DNA, the CDR3 is TGTGCCAGCAGTGAAGTGGGCGGGAAAGAATATGGCTACACCTTC. It translates to CASSEVGGKEYGYTF.

The gene calls are TRBV5-8 and TRBJ1-5; no definite D call. V dropped 0 bases and J dropped 1 base, with 5 bases sitting between them. The CDR3 contains 14 residues. Per the germline V gene, CDR1 is SGHTS and CDR2 is YDEGEE. The CDR3 DNA is TGTGCCAGCAGCTTGGGGCCCAGCAATCAGCCCCAGCATTTT. Translating gives CASSLGPSNQPQHF. Looking up the rest from reference TRBV5-8 and TRBJ1-5 gives the full variable domain: EAGVTQSPTHLIKTRGQQATLRCSPISGHTSVYWYQQALGLGLQFLLWYDEGEERNRGNFPPRFSGRQFPNYSSELNVNALELEDSALYLCASSLGPSNQPQHFGDGTRLSIL.

V is TRBV10-2 and J is TRBJ2-4; D is ambiguous. The length of the CDR3 is 17 residues. The ends were cut back, 7 bases at V and 0 bases at J, with 19 bases in the middle. CDR1 and CDR2 from the germline V gene are WSHSY and SAAADI. The CDR3 protein is CASTLSRQSVAKNIQYF. As DNA, the CDR3 is TGCGCCAGCACACTCTCTCGGCAGTCGGTAGCCAAAAACATTCAGTACTTC.

This clone was picked up one time. The chain joins TRBV12-3 or TRBV12-4 to TRBJ2-1; no clear D. This CDR3 spans 13 amino acids. The V and J ends lost 5 bases and 6 bases respectively, with 11 bases between them. CDR3 sequence: CASSPPILNEQFF. In DNA, the CDR3 is TGTGCCAGCAGTCCCCCGATACTCAATGAGCAGTTCTTC.

This rearrangement joins TRBV19 to TRBJ1-4; possibly TRBD1 for D (6 bases). CDR3 length: 13 residues. The V gene's germline CDR1 is LNHDA and CDR2 SQIVND (reference sequence). V was clipped by 5 bases and J by 7 bases, with 11 bases between them. The CDR3 region has the DNA TGTGCCAGTAGTGCTCCCAGGGGTGAAAAACTGTTTTTT. It specifies CASSAPRGEKLFF. Full variable domain (outside the CDR3, taken from reference TRBV19 and TRBJ1-4): DGGITQSPKYLFRKEGQNVTLSCEQNLNHDAMYWYRQDPGQGLRLIYYSQIVNDFQKGDIAEGYSVSREKKESFPLTVTSAQKNPTAFYLCASSAPRGEKLFFGSGTQLSVL.

The genes are TRBV27 and TRBJ1-6, with D possibly matching TRBD1 (6 bases). Germline lookup yields CDR1 MNHEY and CDR2 SMNVEV (reference sequence). This CDR3 contains 14 residues. Trimming stripped 2 bases from V and 7 bases from J, with 9 bases between. CDR3 sequence reads: CASSLQGLNSPLHF. CDR3 coding DNA: TGTGCCAGCAGTTTACAGGGGCTAAATTCACCCCTCCACTTT.

V gene TRBV7-8 combines with J gene TRBJ1-3, with D possibly matching TRBD1 (5 bases). Germline V gene data show CDR1 as SGHVS and CDR2 as FQNEAQ. This CDR3 is built from 13 residues. With 8 bases removed from V and 5 bases from J, the gap between germline ends came to 13 bases. CDR3 nucleotide sequence: TGTGCCAGCTGTCGGGGGGATCGAAACACCATATATTTT. Protein sequence: CASCRGDRNTIYF.

This clone was recorded only once. The chain recombines TRBV10-3 with TRBJ1-5, with a tentative D call TRBD1 (5 bases). V lost 0 bases to trimming and J lost 6 bases, with 12 bases between them. CDR1 is ENHRY and CDR2 is SYGVKD in the germline V gene. There are 15 residues in the CDR3. The CDR3 is CAISESTGRGQPQHF. The CDR3 DNA follows: TGTGCCATCAGTGAGTCGACGGGGAGGGGTCAGCCCCAGCATTTT.

The chain couples TRBV2 to TRBJ2-6; weak D call: TRBD1 (6 bases). V was clipped by 4 bases and J by 0 bases, with 7 bases between them. Germline CDR1 and CDR2: SNHLY and FYNNEI. This CDR3 is built from 15 residues. In DNA, the CDR3 is TGTGCCAGCAGTGGGACAGACTCTGGGGCCAACGTCCTGACTTTC. Translated, it gives CASSGTDSGANVLTF. Variable domain in full (rest from reference TRBV2 and TRBJ2-6): EPEVTQTPSHQVTQMGQEVILRCVPISNHLYFYWYRQILGQKVEFLVSFYNNEISEKSEIFDDQFSVERPDGSNFTLKIRSTKLEDSAMYFCASSGTDSGANVLTFGAGSRLTVL.

V and J are TRBV3-1 (or the pseudogene TRBV3-2) and TRBJ2-2; D perhaps matches TRBD2 (7 bases). CDR3 length: 16 residues. The V end lost 4 bases, the J end lost 0 bases, and 12 bases lay between the germline ends. Germline CDR1 and CDR2: LGHDT and YNNKEL (reference sequence). In DNA, the CDR3 is TGTGCCAGCAGCCCTCGGGGGGCCGCGAACACCGGGGAGCTGTTTTTT. It yields the protein CASSPRGAANTGELFF.

This chain connects TRBV28 to TRBJ1-3; a weak D match, TRBD1 (6 bases). The CDR3 is 15 residues long. Trimming took off 5 bases at V and 1 base at J, with 12 bases between the two ends. Germline CDR1 is MDHEN and CDR2 is SYDVKM. CDR3 loop: CASSPTGISGNTIYF. Written as DNA, the CDR3 is TGTGCCAGCAGTCCTACAGGGATTTCTGGAAACACCATATATTTT.

CDR3 in DNA: TGTGCCAGCAGCTTAGATAGGGGGAGCGCTTTCTTT. Amino acids: CASSLDRGSAFF. The V call is TRBV11-1, the J call TRBJ1-1; weak D call: TRBD1 (6 bases). V gave up 1 base and J gave up 11 bases, with 11 bases separating them. CDR1 SGHAT and CDR2 FQDESV come from the germline V gene (reference sequence). This CDR3 is 12 amino acids long.

The rearrangement links TRBV2 to TRBJ1-2, with 8 positions matching TRBD1. Trimming removed 7 bases from V and 4 bases from J; junction bases left unmatched: 8. This CDR3 spans 14 amino acids. The V gene's germline CDR1 is SNHLY and CDR2 FYNNEI. The chain's CDR3 is CASTRDRTLYGYTF. The DNA for the CDR3 is TGTGCCAGCACGAGGGACAGGACTCTCTATGGCTACACCTTC.

The chain employs TRBV11-2 and TRBJ2-1, with 10 bases matching TRBD1. The V gene's germline CDR1 is SGHAT and CDR2 FQNNGV. The V segment lost 3 bases and the J segment 3 bases; nucleotides outside the gene matches: 5. The CDR3 is 16 residues long. For the CDR3, the DNA is TGTGCCAGCAGCTTTCTGGGGGACAGGGGCTACAATGAGCAGTTCTTC. This encodes CASSFLGDRGYNEQFF.

CDR3 residues: CASSPEQFFRSSPLHF. The CDR3 bases are TGTGCCAGCTCACCAGAACAGTTCTTCCGAAGTTCACCCCTCCACTTT. The genes are TRBV18 and TRBJ1-6; no clear D gene. CDR3 length equals 16 residues. V lost 2 bases, J lost 9 bases, and 17 bases lay in between. Germline V lookup: CDR1 KGHSH, CDR2 LQKENI. Full variable domain (outside the CDR3, taken from reference TRBV18 and TRBJ1-6): NAGVMQNPRHLVRRRGQEARLRCSPMKGHSHVYWYRQLPEEGLKFMVYLQKENIIDESGMPKERFSAEFPKEGPSILRIQQVVRGDSAAYFCASSPEQFFRSSPLHFGNGTRLTVT.

V is TRBV7-8 and J is TRBJ1-4, with TRBD1 matching over 8 bases. The V and J ends lost 5 bases and 8 bases, in that order; junction bases with no gene match: 7. The CDR3 sequence is 14 residues long. Germline V CDR1 and CDR2: SGHVS, FQNEAQ. CDR3 region: CASSLGQGLEKLFF. The CDR3 nucleotides read TGTGCCAGCAGCCTAGGACAGGGACTCGAAAAACTGTTTTTT.

The rearrangement links TRBV4-3 to TRBJ1-4, with D possibly matching TRBD1 (6 bases). The CDR3 is 15 amino acids. Trimming removed 4 bases at V and 7 bases at J, with 16 bases between. Germline V gives CDR1 LGHNA, CDR2 YSLEER. CDR3 sequence: CASSLTGKGGEKLFF. The CDR3 DNA is TGCGCCAGCAGCCTAACAGGGAAGGGGGGTGAAAAACTGTTTTTT.

The gene calls are TRBV11-2 and TRBJ2-7, with a weak D call TRBD1 (8 bases). Germline V CDR1 and CDR2: SGHAT, FQNNGV. V lost 5 bases to trimming and J lost 9 bases, with 20 bases between them. This CDR3 is 14 amino acids long. The CDR3 DNA reads as TGTGCCAGCAGCCCCAGCGGGACAGGCCCGGGGCAGTACTTC. It codes for CASSPSGTGPGQYF. Complete variable domain (other parts from reference TRBV11-2 and TRBJ2-7): EAGVAQSPRYKIIEKRQSVAFWCNPISGHATLYWYQQILGQGPKLLIQFQNNGVVDDSQLPKDRFSAERLKGVDSTLKIQPAKLEDSAVYLCASSPSGTGPGQYFGPGTRLTVT.

The chain combines TRBV4-3 with TRBJ1-4, with no clear D. The CDR3 is made up of 16 amino acids. Germline V gene sequence: CDR1 LGHNA, CDR2 YSLEER. The V gene lost 1 base and the J gene lost 6 bases, with 15 bases spanning the gap. As DNA, the CDR3 is TGCGCCAGCAGCCAAGGCATCTCCCGGATAGATGAAAAACTGTTTTTT. Protein product: CASSQGISRIDEKLFF.

The CDR3 DNA sequence: TGTGCCAGCAGCTTGTGGAGCTCCTATAATTCACCCCTCCACTTT. Its translation: CASSLWSSYNSPLHF. V and J are TRBV11-2 and TRBJ1-6; no firm D call. V lost 3 bases and J lost 0, with 6 bases in between. CDR3 size: 15 residues. Germline assignment: CDR1 SGHAT and CDR2 FQNNGV. Combining the CDR3 with reference TRBV11-2 and TRBJ1-6 gives the whole variable domain EAGVAQSPRYKIIEKRQSVAFWCNPISGHATLYWYQQILGQGPKLLIQFQNNGVVDDSQLPKDRFSAERLKGVDSTLKIQPAKLEDSAVYLCASSLWSSYNSPLHFGNGTRLTVT.

This clone showed up just once. The chain has TRBV5-1 and TRBJ1-3, with 7 bases matching TRBD1. J was trimmed by 4 bases and V by 4 bases; bases with no gene match: 8. This CDR3 spans 15 amino acids. Germline CDR1 is SGHRS and CDR2 is YFSETQ. The CDR3 DNA is TGCGCCAGCAGCACGAACAGGGGATCCGGAAACACCATATATTTT. Protein product: CASSTNRGSGNTIYF.

The chain links TRBV29-1 to TRBJ2-7, with D perhaps matching TRBD1 or TRBD2 (5 bases each). The CDR3 spans 12 residues. V dropped 8 bases and J dropped 4 bases, with 15 bases sitting between them. Germline CDR1 is SQVTM and CDR2 is ANQGSEA. In DNA form, the CDR3 reads TGCAGCACAGGACTGGACGGGTACGAGCAGTACTTC. The encoded protein is CSTGLDGYEQYF.

The chain carries TRBV29-1 and TRBJ2-5; a weak D match, TRBD2 (6 bases). Germline lookup yields CDR1 SQVTM and CDR2 ANQGSEA. The CDR3 runs to 13 residues. The V and J ends lost 6 bases and 1 base respectively, with 12 bases between them. The CDR3 DNA reads as TGCAGCGTGGAGGGGAGATCCCAAGAGACCCAGTACTTC. As protein: CSVEGRSQETQYF. The full variable domain, rest sourced from reference TRBV29-1 and TRBJ2-5, is SAVISQKPSRDICQRGTSLTIQCQVDSQVTMMFWYRQQPGQSLTLIATANQGSEATYESGFVIDKFPISRPNLTFSTLTVSNMSPEDSSIYLCSVEGRSQETQYFGPGTRLLVL.

The chain uses TRBV7-3 and TRBJ2-5; D is uncertain. The V end was cut by 2 bases, the J end by 7 bases, with 11 bases between. The CDR3 has 13 amino acids. The germline V gene has CDR1 SGHTA and CDR2 FQGTGA. The CDR3 sequence is CASSLSARGTQYF. The CDR3 coding sequence is TGTGCCAGCAGCTTATCGGCAAGAGGGACCCAGTACTTC.

V usage is TRBV5-8 and J usage is TRBJ2-7, with D tentatively TRBD1 or TRBD2 (5 bases each). CDR1 is SGHTS and CDR2 is YDEGEE in the germline V gene. Trimming stripped 3 bases from V and 4 bases from J, with 17 bases between. This CDR3 has 15 residues. CDR3 in amino acids: CASSSGQGPPYEQYF. The CDR3 DNA is TGTGCCAGCAGCTCGGGGCAGGGCCCTCCTTACGAGCAGTACTTC.

The chain carries TRBV29-1 and TRBJ1-6, with D perhaps matching TRBD1 (5 bases). Germline V gene sequence: CDR1 SQVTM, CDR2 ANQGSEA. V shed 6 bases and J shed 9 bases, with 15 bases lying between them. There are 13 residues in the CDR3. CDR3 amino acids: CSVVTQRGSPLHF. The CDR3, as DNA: TGCAGCGTGGTGACCCAGAGGGGTTCACCCCTCCACTTT.

The CDR3 nucleotides are TGTGCCAGCAGCTTAACGGAGTCGGATAATGAAAAACTGTTTTTT. Its protein is CASSLTESDNEKLFF. The chain uses TRBV11-2 and TRBJ1-4; D is undetermined. The V and J ends lost 2 bases and 4 bases respectively, with 11 bases between them. The CDR3 contains 15 residues. Germline V lookup: CDR1 SGHAT, CDR2 FQNNGV.

The gene calls are TRBV3-1 (or the pseudogene TRBV3-2) and TRBJ2-7; D gene unclear. V dropped 3 bases and J dropped 2 bases, with 11 bases sitting between them. CDR3 length: 14 amino acids. Germline CDR1 LGHDT, CDR2 YNNKEL (reference sequence). This CDR3 is CASSQYSYTYEQYF. The DNA for the CDR3 is TGTGCCAGCAGCCAGTACAGCTACACCTACGAGCAGTACTTC.

The rearrangement uses TRBV9 and TRBJ2-1, with D possibly being TRBD1 (5 bases). Trimming left V 3 bases short and J 3 bases short, with 7 bases between. Germline V CDR1 and CDR2: SGDLS, YYNGEE. The CDR3 is 13 residues long. The CDR3 here is CASSAGHYNEQFF. CDR3 bases: TGTGCCAGCAGCGCCGGACACTACAATGAGCAGTTCTTC.

The chain is built from TRBV7-8 and TRBJ2-7; the match to TRBD1 covers 8 bases. V shed 6 bases, J shed 3 bases, and the junction held 7 bases outside the gene matches. The CDR3 consists of 14 residues. Looked up from germline, CDR1 is SGHVS and CDR2 is FQNEAQ. The CDR3 sequence is CASSWTGRGYEQYF. In nucleotides, the CDR3 is TGTGCCAGCAGTTGGACAGGGAGAGGCTACGAGCAGTACTTC. The whole variable domain, filled in from reference TRBV7-8 and TRBJ2-7, reads GAGVSQSPRYKVAKRGQDVALRCDPISGHVSLFWYQQALGQGPEFLTYFQNEAQLDKSGLPSDRFFAERPEGSVSTLKIQRTQQEDSAVYLCASSWTGRGYEQYFGPGTRLTVT.